What follows describes a single T cell receptor beta chain. The data were obtained in a study of blood T cell repertoires in COVID-19. Study in general: Specimens from acute and convalescent COVID-19 originated in the United States, Italy and Spain. Sources were T cells, B-cell-depleted T cells, or PBMCs; the material itself was cDNA or gDNA.

The CDR3 covers 17 residues. Trimming shortened V by 4 bases and J by 0 bases, and 16 bases separated the two germline ends. Per the germline V gene, CDR1 is MNHNS and CDR2 is SASEGT. Original handling: Amplification of reference gene primers was used by the study to estimate nucleated cell counts. Profiled with immunoSEQ multiplex PCR; TCRdb holds only in-frame clones, not every one. V, J and clone size are taken as reported in that table, and D and trimming were inferred from the DNA itself. Here the sample spans a few hundred thousand clones, approximately 88% being singletons. Sequencing used peripheral blood. The TCR comes from a man aged 18 to 29 with active or convalescent COVID-19. The chain carries TRBV6-1 and TRBJ2-1, with a weak D call TRBD2 (6 bases). The CDR3 nucleotides read TGTGCCAGCAGTGGCCCCTTAACCGGGGGCTCCTACAATGAGCAGTTCTTC. Amino acids: CASSGPLTGGSYNEQFF.